This TCR beta chain was sequenced in a study of control samples from healthy donors and cancer patients. V lost 0 bases, J lost 0 bases, and 9 bases lay in between. CDR1 SGHTA and CDR2 FQGNSA come from the germline V gene. The CDR3 extends over 16 amino acids. Repertoires were generated with immunoSEQ multiplex PCR, while TCRdb's copy carries only in-frame clones and drops some. Of approximately 65,000 clones in the sample, nearly 90% were seen once. This chain joins TRBV7-2 and TRBJ2-4; D uncertain. This clonotype was obtained from a man between 60 and 70 years old with lung cancer. Specimen: PBMCs. In nucleotides, the CDR3 is TGTGCCAGCAGCTTAGCGCCGGTCCTAGCCAAAAACATTCAGTACTTC. Translating gives CASSLAPVLAKNIQYF.